Following are 18 T cell receptor beta chains from one sample sequenced in a study of CD8 T cells in ankylosing spondylitis. TCRdb analysed the 5' RACE reads with MiXCR anew, one entry per CDR3 protein. Here the sample spans around 150,000 distinct CDR3 sequences, around 18% being singletons. What was sequenced was blood, either unsorted or a sorted T cell fraction (not recorded which). The receptors were sampled from a male donor with ankylosing spondylitis or in good health (not recorded which).

The genes are TRBV28 and TRBJ2-3; TRBD2 is a possible D gene (5 bases). CDR1 and CDR2 (germline): MDHEN, SYDVKM. CDR3 length: 16 amino acids. Trimming removed 5 bases from V and 2 bases from J, with 17 bases in between. CDR3 in DNA: TGTGCCAGCAGTCGGGGATTTTTATCCTCCACAGATACGCAGTATTTT. Its protein is CASSRGFLSSTDTQYF.

This clonotype was recorded at least ten times. The chain combines TRBV5-6 with TRBJ2-1; D is possibly TRBD2 (5 bases). CDR1 and CDR2 from the germline V gene are SGHDT and YYEEEE. V was pared by 0 bases and J by 2 bases, with 12 bases between. The CDR3 totals 16 residues. The CDR3: CASSLGVGGPYNEQFF. The CDR3 nucleotides are TGTGCCAGCAGCTTGGGAGTCGGAGGACCCTACAATGAGCAGTTCTTC.

This clonotype has only a few counts. The chain couples TRBV7-9 to TRBJ1-4; D is undetermined. Germline V CDR1 and CDR2: SEHNR, FQNEAQ (reference sequence). The CDR3 covers 13 residues. The V and J ends lost 7 bases and 6 bases respectively, with 12 bases between them. The CDR3 sequence is CASNGDVDEKLFF. CDR3 coding DNA: TGTGCCAGCAACGGGGATGTTGATGAAAAACTGTTTTTT. Looking up the rest from reference TRBV7-9 and TRBJ1-4 gives the full variable domain: DTGVSQNPRHKITKRGQNVTFRCDPISEHNRLYWYRQTLGQGPEFLTYFQNEAQLEKSRLLSDRFSAERPKGSFSTLEIQRTEQGDSAMYLCASNGDVDEKLFFGSGTQLSVL.

This chain joins TRBV28 and TRBJ1-4; TRBD1 aligns across 11 bases. This CDR3 has 16 amino acids. V was pared by 3 bases and J by 8 bases, with 8 bases of the junction left unmatched. Germline V gives CDR1 MDHEN, CDR2 SYDVKM. CDR3 bases: TGTGCCAGCAGTTTGGTGGACAGGGGGCGCCGGGAAAAACTGTTTTTT. Protein product: CASSLVDRGRREKLFF.

This clonotype was counted many times. The chain uses TRBV12-3 or TRBV12-4 and TRBJ2-2, with D uncertain. Trimming shortened V by 3 bases and J by 3 bases, and 8 bases separated the two germline ends. The CDR3 has 14 amino acids. Written as DNA, the CDR3 is TGTGCCAGCAGTTTTTTTACGGACACCGGGGAGCTGTTTTTT. Translation: CASSFFTDTGELFF.

In its sample, this clonotype was seen many times. The rearrangement links TRBV11-2 to TRBJ2-7; weak D call: TRBD2 (6 bases). The CDR3 covers 14 residues. Trimming took 7 bases from V and 3 from J, leaving 16 bases between them. The V gene's germline CDR1 is SGHAT and CDR2 FQNNGV. CDR3 sequence: CASTGSRTNYEQYF. CDR3 sequence (DNA): TGTGCCAGCACCGGGTCCCGGACTAACTACGAGCAGTACTTC.

This chain connects TRBV20-1 to TRBJ1-6; perhaps TRBD1 as D (5 bases). Germline V CDR1 and CDR2: DFQATT, SNEGSKA (reference sequence). V lost 2 bases, J lost 0 bases, and 8 bases lay in between. This CDR3 region has 15 residues. The CDR3 here is CSARWGSSYNSPLHF. Here the CDR3 DNA reads TGCAGTGCTAGATGGGGCAGCTCCTATAATTCACCCCTCCACTTT.

This clonotype showed up many times. The V and J genes are TRBV12-3 or TRBV12-4 and TRBJ2-3; 14 nucleotides align to TRBD2. After removal of 6 bases from V and 4 bases from J, the junction contained 6 bases not matched to a gene. The CDR3 spans 16 residues. CDR3 residues: CASSWGLAGDPDTQYF. CDR3 coding DNA: TGTGCCAGCAGCTGGGGACTAGCGGGAGACCCAGATACGCAGTATTTT.

This clonotype was found many times. The J gene is TRBJ1-1, the V gene TRBV28; D remains ambiguous. Germline CDR1 and CDR2: MDHEN and SYDVKM. V shed 9 bases and J shed 8 bases, with 10 bases lying between them. This CDR3 is 10 amino acids long. CDR3 amino acids: CASSRREAFF. CDR3 coding DNA: TGTGCCAGTAGTAGAAGAGAAGCTTTCTTT.

The chain employs TRBV28 and TRBJ2-7; D call uncertain. This CDR3 region has 14 residues. Germline CDR1 MDHEN, CDR2 SYDVKM. V was clipped by 6 bases and J by 1 base, with 13 bases between them. CDR3 residues: CASSYARLSYEQYF. The CDR3 bases are TGTGCCAGCAGCTATGCCCGTCTTTCCTACGAGCAGTACTTC.

This clonotype was counted only a few times. The chain couples TRBV12-3 or TRBV12-4 to TRBJ2-1; D not resolved. The germline V and J ends were trimmed by 5 bases and 7 bases, with 12 bases remaining between them. The CDR3 has 13 amino acids. The CDR3 region is CASSPQSENEQFF. Written as DNA, the CDR3 is TGTGCCAGCAGTCCCCAGTCTGAAAATGAGCAGTTCTTC.

This clonotype has at least ten counts. The chain is built from TRBV4-1 and TRBJ2-3; 8 bases are a match to TRBD2. This CDR3 comprises 14 residues. Unmatched junction bases numbered 2, after V lost 1 base and J lost 5 bases. Germline values: CDR1 MGHRA, CDR2 YSYEKL. CDR3 nucleotides: TGCGCCAGCAGCCAAGGCCTAGCGGGAGATACGCAGTATTTT. Its translation: CASSQGLAGDTQYF.

This clonotype was counted many times. V and J are TRBV20-1 and TRBJ2-5; no definite D call. Germline assignment: CDR1 DFQATT and CDR2 SNEGSKA (reference sequence). Trimming left V 4 bases short and J 0 bases short, with 6 bases between. The CDR3 covers 12 residues. The CDR3: CSATLHQETQYF. In nucleotides, the CDR3 is TGCAGTGCTACCCTACACCAAGAGACCCAGTACTTC.

Only a few counts were recorded for this clonotype. The chain has TRBV12-5 and TRBJ2-1, with TRBD2 identical over 12 bases. V lost 4 bases and J lost 10; bases outside the gene matches: 2. The CDR3 extends over 13 amino acids. Germline V gene data show CDR1 as LGHNT and CDR2 as FRNRAP. CDR3 bases: TGTGCTAGTGGTTCTGGACTAGCGGGGGAGCAGTTCTTC. Its protein is CASGSGLAGEQFF.

This clonotype was observed a few times. The J gene is TRBJ2-1, the V gene TRBV4-2, with 14 bases matching TRBD2. This CDR3 spans 17 amino acids. V lost 4 bases to trimming and J lost 4 bases; unmatched junction nucleotides: 6. Germline CDR1 is LGHNA and CDR2 is YNFKEQ. The CDR3: CASSRGLAGGDYNEQFF. As DNA, the CDR3 is TGTGCCAGCAGCCGCGGACTAGCGGGAGGAGATTACAATGAGCAGTTCTTC.

This clonotype was seen a few times. The chain is built from TRBV6-1 and TRBJ2-7; no clear D gene. V was trimmed by 3 bases and J by 6 bases, leaving 15 bases between them. Germline V gives CDR1 MNHNS, CDR2 SASEGT. The CDR3 contains 14 residues. In DNA, the CDR3 is TGTGCCAGCAGTGAGGTCTGGACGGGCTTCGAGCAGTACTTC. Its translation: CASSEVWTGFEQYF.

Remarks on this clonotype: This may be a read error, as it is one base from a much larger clone. The chain joins TRBV20-1 to TRBJ1-1; maybe TRBD1 (5 bases). The germline gives CDR1 DFQATT, CDR2 SNEGSKA (reference sequence). The CDR3 has 12 residues. V shed 3 bases and J shed 0 bases, with 5 bases lying between them. DNA of the CDR3: TGCAGTGCTAGGACAGTGAACACTGAAGCTTTCTTT. It is translated as CSARTVNTEAFF.

This chain connects TRBV2 to TRBJ2-1; D is ambiguous. V lost 1 base and J 6 bases, leaving 13 bases between the germline ends. This CDR3 region has 15 residues. Germline-derived CDR1 and CDR2 are SNHLY and FYNNEI. The CDR3 DNA sequence: TGTGCCAGCAGTGAAGTAAGGGCGCGTGGCAATGAGCAGTTCTTC. Protein: CASSEVRARGNEQFF.